A selection of T cell receptor beta chains follows, all from one sample in a study of shared clonotypes between healthy human individuals. Measured with immunoSEQ multiplex PCR; TCRdb has only the in-frame clones, and not every one. The data contain approximately 500,000 clones, almost 80% of them singletons. The sample consisted of PBMCs. Every receptor here comes from a woman aged 35 to 49 in good health. Some clones in this sample may be carry-over from other donors' samples. CDR3s leave out the opening cysteine and the closing phenylalanine or tryptophan.

j_gene | v_gene | CDR3aa
TRBJ1-3 | TRBV11-2 | ASSLVSTGSGNTIY
TRBJ1-4 | TRBV7-8 | ASSLDAATNEKLF
TRBJ2-5 | TRBV6-8 | ASRPLPRQAQY
TRBJ2-3 | TRBV11-2 | ASSLGTDTQY
TRBJ1-5 | TRBV6-6 | ASRSGTENQPQH
TRBJ1-2 | TRBV28 | ASSPGTGIDYGYT
TRBJ2-5 | TRBV5-1 | ASSLTGNLQETQY
TRBJ2-7 | TRBV27 | ASSPREGPYEQY
TRBJ2-7 | TRBV11-2 | ASSGVGVYEQY
TRBJ1-1 | TRBV25-1 | ASKQGWTEAF
TRBJ2-2 | TRBV27 | ARPLDSLNTGELF
TRBJ2-1 | TRBV5-5 | ASSLVWFPGEGSYNEQF
TRBJ1-4 | TRBV5-1 | ASSLAGLPYNEKLF
TRBJ2-3 | TRBV5-1 | ASSRSRGDTQY
TRBJ2-5 | TRBV7-8 | ASSPTRMGRYQETQY
TRBJ1-6 | TRBV25-1 | ASSEGGRLVH
TRBJ2-5 | TRBV30 | AWSIVGVDKQY
TRBJ2-1 | TRBV19 | ASSSPGDSFYNEQF
TRBJ1-5 | TRBV5-6 | ASSFESYSNQPQH
TRBJ2-1 | TRBV19 | ASSRGLAGRSSYNEQF
TRBJ2-2 | TRBV27 | ASSLLGTYTGELF
TRBJ2-1 | TRBV5-4 | ASSPGLAGYNEQF
TRBJ2-1 | TRBV6-6 | ASSLTSDEQF
TRBJ1-1 | TRBV5-1 | ASSPTVGYTEAF
TRBJ1-2 | TRBV11-2 | ASSLNRVDGYT
TRBJ2-1 | TRBV7-3 | ASSSTGLDNNEQF
TRBJ2-4 | TRBV7-3 | ASSPGTSGRDKNIQY
TRBJ2-3 | TRBV18 | ASSPMGQATDTQY
TRBJ2-7 | TRBV2 | ASSQTGTYEQY